The TCR beta chain described here comes from a study of blood T cell repertoires in COVID-19. Overall study context: Samples representing acute and convalescent COVID-19 were sourced from the United States, Italy and Spain.

Per the original data handling: How many nucleated cells were present was estimated from reference gene primer amplification. Only in-frame clones appear in the TCRdb table, and some are missing; sequencing was by immunoSEQ multiplex PCR. From that table come the V and J calls and clone size; the DNA was used to work out D and trimming. The table includes some 200,000 clones, 82% detected once. Enrolled through a virtual design, the participants were between about 18 and 100 years of age and came from 24 US areas. Clinical history as reported by participants underpinned cohort assignment. Sequencing was performed on PBMCs or T cells enriched from blood (not recorded which). The sequence was collected from an older woman with acute COVID-19.

This CDR3 reads CASSLTGNTEAFF. Written as DNA, the CDR3 is TGTGCCAGCAGCTTAACAGGGAACACTGAAGCTTTCTTT. The V call is TRBV7-2, the J call TRBJ1-1; the D gene is possibly TRBD1 (5 bases). Germline values: CDR1 SGHTA, CDR2 FQGNSA. Trimming removed 2 bases from V and 1 base from J, with 5 bases in between. The CDR3 covers 13 residues.